The sequence of this T cell receptor (beta chain) was determined in a study of shared clonotypes between healthy human individuals (dated by TCRdb to the early 2020s). The study in broad terms: The cohort comprised two women and a few men aged 18 to 49 years. Per donor, three plates each were used for CD4 naive and CD4 memory, two for CD8 naive, and one for CD8 memory. The study deeply sequenced blood TCR repertoires of five healthy adults to estimate repertoire size and the extent of clonotype sharing between individuals. Different laboratories and diverse techniques were used to prepare libraries and sequence TCR repertoires, to increase sequencing depth and limit assay-specific biases. Leukapheresis yielded between about 0.85 and 9.5 billion PBMCs per donor. What the study reported, not specific to this receptor: Rarefaction of sorted-subset datasets indicated incomplete sequencing despite the large sequencing depth. Across a few donors, about 5% of naive CD4, approximately 4% of naive CD8, around 2.1% of memory CD4, and around 0.4% of memory CD8 clonotypes were shared. Pairwise subsampling indicated that sequencing depth was expected to affect the degree of clonotype sharing among donors. The genetic and exposure-history diversity represented was limited by the small number of donors. Larger estimated clonotype richness was generally found for naive subsets than for memory subsets. Sampling was restricted to blood, and TCR repertoires in tissues likely differ from the TCR repertoires found in blood. Compared with non-shared clonotypes, clonotypes shared by all four sorted-subset donors had higher generation probabilities.

Using the deep immunoSEQ assay, multiplex PCR amplified TCR CDR3 regions from genomic DNA. Extracted genomic DNA from each cell subset was distributed evenly across all wells of several immunoSEQ 96-well plates, and each plate was treated as a replicate. For sorted subsets, roughly 190 ng of genomic DNA, equivalent to some 33,000 T cell genomes, went into each replicate PCR. The purified libraries were quantified using a Qubit 3.0 fluorometer, sized with a Bioanalyzer 2100, and then quantified again using the KAPA Library Quantification kit. Every immunoSEQ 96-well plate was sequenced on a dedicated single-read 150-cycle Illumina NextSeq 550 flow cell. As for the authors' bioinformatics: Because the immunoSEQ output held only junctional sequences and lacked quality scores, the filtering could not match the filtering applied to full-length reads. To assign V/J genes and CDR3, sequences were annotated against IMGT germline references using PyIR, a Python wrapper for IgBLAST v1.9. Reads with weak V/J assignments (E-value above 1e-6), missing CDR3, stop codons, out-of-frame junctions, or ambiguous translated residues were removed. V3J clonotypes were defined as sequences sharing an identical inferred V gene, J gene, and CDR3 amino acid sequence. To compute the percentage overlap between repertoires, the number of shared unique clonotypes was divided by the size of the smaller repertoire. Three approaches were used to assess repertoire richness: RTK rarefaction, the Chao1 estimator, and Recon v2.1 estimates of unobserved clonotypes. For all TCRbeta clonotypes obtained by the gDNA method from four donors, generation probabilities were computed with OLGA. TCRdb stores this immuneACCESS table with in-frame sequences only. Part of the clones is absent; in the studies checked, under half of the shortfall reflects unresolved V genes, and no reason is known for the rest. V and J calls and clone size are copied from that table; D and trimming were computed from the DNA. The sample includes a few million clones, with approximately 96% observed a single time. Roughly 0.13% of the sample goes to the ten largest clones.

The donors were healthy, HIV-negative adults with no recently reported acute infections or vaccinations. Every donor was a Caucasian adult living in Nashville, Tennessee, USA. CD4+ T cells were enriched by magnetic negative selection; naive cells were then positively selected on CD45RA, and the negative fraction formed the memory subset. Blood was obtained by leukapheresis, after which PBMCs were separated by Ficoll-Histopaque density gradient centrifugation and cryopreserved in liquid nitrogen vapor phase. Analytical flow cytometry was used to check the purity and quantity of each magnetically sorted T cell population. Genomic DNA was isolated from each sorted fraction and quantified by UV absorbance on a Nanodrop 2000c. From the cysteine through the phenylalanine, the CDR3 covers 13 amino acids. Only the CDR3 region is kept as DNA, spanning 39 bases read in frame from base 1. CDR1 and CDR2 were assigned from the germline V gene (reference sequence) as MNHNY and SVGAGI. Trimming takes 8 bases from V and 1 base from J, and the germline ends sit 11 bases apart.

As to this clone: There is no known antigen for this receptor. Nothing much larger sits one base from this clone, and base qualities are not available.

The sample comprised naive CD4+ T cells sorted from blood. Per the publication, the cell subset or site label means: CD45RA+ positively selected. The receptor comes from a young man in good health. Here the chain combines TRBV6-6 and TRBJ1-2, with the D gene uncertain. The bases are TGTGCCAGCCTCCGCGATCTTAACTATGGCTACACCTTC. This encodes CASLRDLNYGYTF.